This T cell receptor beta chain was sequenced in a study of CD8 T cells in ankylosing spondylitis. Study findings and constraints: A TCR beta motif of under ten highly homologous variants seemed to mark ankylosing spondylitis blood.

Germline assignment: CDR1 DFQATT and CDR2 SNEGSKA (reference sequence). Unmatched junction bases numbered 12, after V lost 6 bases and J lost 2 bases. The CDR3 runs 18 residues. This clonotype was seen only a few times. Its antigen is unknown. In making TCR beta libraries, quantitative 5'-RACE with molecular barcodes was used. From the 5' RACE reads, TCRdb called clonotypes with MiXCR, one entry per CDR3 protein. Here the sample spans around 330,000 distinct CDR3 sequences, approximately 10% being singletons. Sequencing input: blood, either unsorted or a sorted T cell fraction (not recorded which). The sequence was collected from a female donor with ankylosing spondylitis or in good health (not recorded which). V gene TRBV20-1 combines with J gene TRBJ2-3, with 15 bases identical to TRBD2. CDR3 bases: TGCAGTGCCAGGCCGGGACTAGCGGGGGGAGGATACACAGATACGCAGTATTTT. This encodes CSARPGLAGGGYTDTQYF.